The next 32 T cell receptor beta chains were all read from a single sample in a study of identical twins. TCRdb re-called the 5' RACE reads with MiXCR, one entry per CDR3 protein. The sample lists roughly 690,000 distinct CDR3 sequences; approximately 6% were seen once. The sample consisted of naive T cells sorted from blood. The origin of the receptors is a man between 18 and 35 years old in good health.

This clonotype came up a few times. The chain couples TRBV12-3 or TRBV12-4 to TRBJ1-5, with 8 nucleotides matching TRBD1. Losses at the gene ends were 4 bases for V and 6 bases for J; bases not matched to a gene: 8. This CDR3 has 15 amino acids. The CDR3 nucleotides read TGTGCCAGCAGTTCATCGACAGGGGTAGGTCAGCCCCAGCATTTT. Its protein product is CASSSSTGVGQPQHF.

The gene calls are TRBV25-1 and TRBJ2-1, with D possibly matching TRBD2 (5 bases). This CDR3 is built from 18 residues. V lost 0 bases and J lost 0, with 15 bases in between. Germline CDR1 MGHDK, CDR2 SYGVNS. The CDR3 nucleotides are TGTGCCAGCAGTGAATATGGAGGAGGCCGGAGCTCCTACAATGAGCAGTTCTTC. Translating gives CASSEYGGGRSSYNEQFF.

The V gene is TRBV20-1, the J gene TRBJ2-1, with TRBD1 matching over 8 bases. The CDR3 length is 15 residues. V gave up 3 bases and J gave up 7 bases; unmatched junction bases: 11. CDR1 DFQATT and CDR2 SNEGSKA come from the germline V gene (reference sequence). CDR3 sequence reads: CSASVPRGRINEQFF. The CDR3 DNA reads as TGCAGTGCTAGCGTCCCCAGGGGGCGAATAAATGAGCAGTTCTTC.

This clonotype was picked up many times. The V gene is TRBV29-1, the J gene TRBJ2-3; no definite D call. There are 11 residues in the CDR3. V dropped 6 bases and J dropped 3 bases, with 7 bases sitting between them. Per the germline V gene, CDR1 is SQVTM and CDR2 is ANQGSEA. CDR3 region: CSVGSTDTQYF. The CDR3 DNA sequence: TGCAGCGTGGGGTCGACAGATACGCAGTATTTT.

This clonotype appeared many times. CDR3: CASSLALAGDYEQYV. DNA for the CDR3: TGTGCCAGCAGTTTGGCACTAGCGGGAGACTACGAGCAGTACGTC. The chain employs TRBV12-3 or TRBV12-4 and TRBJ2-7, with 11 bases that match TRBD2. This CDR3 has 15 residues. The trim removed 3 bases at V and 3 bases at J, leaving 4 bases unmatched.

This clonotype was recorded a few times. The chain uses TRBV27 and TRBJ2-5, with 8 bases fitting TRBD1. In germline, CDR1 is MNHEY, CDR2 SMNVEV (reference sequence). With V trimmed by 4 bases and J by 0 bases, 10 bases remained unmatched. This CDR3 contains 17 residues. The CDR3: CASSSGQGITYQETQYF. Written as DNA, the CDR3 is TGTGCCAGCAGTTCAGGACAGGGCATAACATACCAAGAGACCCAGTACTTC.

This clonotype was picked up a small number of times. The V call is TRBV6-2 or TRBV6-3, the J call TRBJ2-2; TRBD1 matches 7 bases. Germline V gene data show CDR1 as MNHEY and CDR2 as SVGEGT. The length of the CDR3 is 15 residues. V was pared by 5 bases and J by 5 bases, with 8 bases of the junction left unmatched. The CDR3 loop reads CASSRQGFGTGELFF. The CDR3 DNA follows: TGTGCCAGCAGTCGACAGGGATTTGGGACCGGGGAGCTGTTTTTT.

The chain has TRBV12-3 or TRBV12-4 and TRBJ1-4; 10 positions match TRBD1. The length of the CDR3 is 16 residues. J gave up 2 bases and V 6 bases, and 6 bases lay outside the gene matches. The CDR3 loop reads CASSQGQGPTNEKLFF. As DNA, the CDR3 is TGTGCCAGCAGCCAGGGACAGGGGCCGACTAATGAAAAACTGTTTTTT.

This clonotype appeared many times. The chain joins TRBV29-1 to TRBJ2-7, with D possibly matching TRBD1 (6 bases). This CDR3 has 10 residues. Trimming removed 6 bases from V and 6 bases from J, with 9 bases in between. Germline loops: CDR1 SQVTM, CDR2 ANQGSEA. The CDR3 DNA reads TGCAGCGTATGGGGGCCCGAGCAGTACTTC. Its translation is CSVWGPEQYF.

The chain couples TRBV6-5 to TRBJ1-1, with TRBD1 as a possible D gene (6 bases). Trimming stripped 2 bases from V and 7 bases from J, with 17 bases between. Per the germline V gene, CDR1 is MNHEY and CDR2 is SVGAGI. There are 15 residues in the CDR3. The CDR3 DNA sequence: TGTGCCAGCAGTTACAGCGGGGGCGTGCGGGGTGAAGCTTTCTTT. The encoded protein is CASSYSGGVRGEAFF.

This clonotype turned up a few times. The CDR3 here is CASSFHGGDTTYNEQFF. The CDR3 region has the DNA TGCGCCAGCAGCTTCCACGGGGGGGACACCACCTACAATGAGCAGTTCTTC. This rearrangement joins TRBV5-1 to TRBJ2-1, with 8 bases identical to TRBD2. The length of the CDR3 is 17 residues. The J segment lost 2 bases and the V segment lost 2 bases, leaving 9 bases of the junction unmatched. Germline-derived CDR1 and CDR2 are SGHRS and YFSETQ.

This clonotype was seen ten or more times. The rearrangement links TRBV12-3 or TRBV12-4 to TRBJ2-2, with 7 bases identical to TRBD1. This CDR3 spans 14 amino acids. With V trimmed by 6 bases and J by 5 bases, 6 bases remained unmatched. The CDR3 DNA is TGTGCCAGCAGGACTACAGGGGAGACCGGGGAGCTGTTTTTT. Its protein is CASRTTGETGELFF.

The rearrangement uses TRBV12-3 or TRBV12-4 and TRBJ2-3, with D possibly matching TRBD1 (6 bases). V was pared by 6 bases and J by 2 bases, with 15 bases between. There are 15 residues in the CDR3. CDR3 nucleotides: TGTGCCAGCAGAGGGGACAAGAGAAACACAGATACGCAGTATTTT. Translation gives CASRGDKRNTDTQYF.

The chain combines TRBV2 with TRBJ2-1; D is perhaps TRBD1 or TRBD2 (6 bases each). Germline V gene data show CDR1 as SNHLY and CDR2 as FYNNEI. V lost 8 bases, J lost 2 bases, and 19 bases lay in between. The CDR3 is made up of 16 amino acids. In DNA form, the CDR3 reads TGTGCCAGCGGGGGCTTAGCGGACGCAGCCTACAATGAGCAGTTCTTC. This sequence encodes CASGGLADAAYNEQFF.

The rearrangement links TRBV27 to TRBJ2-7; TRBD2 matches at 8 bases. Germline V lookup: CDR1 MNHEY, CDR2 SMNVEV (reference sequence). V trimming: 6 bases; J trimming: 2 bases; junction bases outside the gene matches: 12. The CDR3 totals 16 residues. The CDR3 region is CASSHLTLAATYEQYF. As DNA, the CDR3 is TGTGCCAGCAGCCACCTCACACTAGCGGCCACCTACGAGCAGTACTTC.

This clonotype was detected many times. This sequence joins TRBV28 and TRBJ2-7, with a tentative D call TRBD1 (5 bases). The CDR3 length is 14 residues. CDR1 and CDR2 from the germline V gene are MDHEN and SYDVKM. V lost 5 bases and J 2 bases, leaving 13 bases between the germline ends. CDR3 sequence reads: CASSPPDRPYEQYF. Here the CDR3 DNA reads TGTGCCAGCAGTCCACCAGACAGACCCTACGAGCAGTACTTC.

J is TRBJ2-3 and V is TRBV12-3 or TRBV12-4; TRBD1 agrees at 7 bases. V lost 6 bases, J lost 3 bases, and 9 bases stayed unmatched. CDR3 size: 15 residues. The CDR3 is CASRVTGAGTDTQYF. In nucleotides, the CDR3 is TGTGCCAGCAGGGTAACAGGGGCTGGTACAGATACGCAGTATTTT.

The chain couples TRBV5-5 to TRBJ1-2; D is unresolved. The CDR3 has 14 amino acids. V was pared by 4 bases and J by 0 bases, with 10 bases between. Germline V gene sequence: CDR1 SGHKS, CDR2 YYEKEE (reference sequence). CDR3 DNA sequence: TGTGCCAGCAGCGGCCTAGTGTCTAACTATGGCTACACCTTC. Protein: CASSGLVSNYGYTF.

This clonotype was detected only a few times. This chain joins TRBV7-9 and TRBJ2-1, with 9 bases that match TRBD1. The length of the CDR3 is 14 residues. V trimming: 8 bases; J trimming: 6 bases; junction bases outside the gene matches: 8. CDR1 is SEHNR and CDR2 is FQNEAQ in the germline V gene (reference sequence). This CDR3 is CASGGQGMGNEQFF. CDR3 nucleotides: TGTGCCAGCGGAGGACAGGGGATGGGCAATGAGCAGTTCTTC.

The table lists this clonotype with a few counts. A much larger clone lies a single base off, so this may be a read error. V usage is TRBV20-1 and J usage is TRBJ2-2; either TRBD1 or TRBD2 may fit D (5 bases each). CDR3 size: 13 residues. Germline V gene data show CDR1 as DFQATT and CDR2 as SNEGSKA (reference sequence). V dropped 3 bases and J dropped 0 bases, with 5 bases sitting between them. DNA for the CDR3: TGCAGTGCTAGGGGGGCGAACACCGGGGAGCTGTTTTTT. This sequence encodes CSARGANTGELFF.

This clonotype was found many times. The chain couples TRBV24-1 to TRBJ2-7; 7 bases fit TRBD1. CDR3 size: 12 residues. The germline gives CDR1 KGHDR, CDR2 SFDVKD. V lost 9 bases to trimming and J lost 3 bases; unmatched junction nucleotides: 4. CDR3 sequence reads: CATRGDSYEQYF. The CDR3 region has the DNA TGTGCCACCCGAGGGGACAGCTACGAGCAGTACTTC.

This clonotype has ten or more counts. V gene TRBV28 combines with J gene TRBJ1-2; D is undetermined. CDR3 length: 15 amino acids. Germline V CDR1 and CDR2: MDHEN, SYDVKM. Trimming stripped 5 bases from V and 4 bases from J, with 17 bases between. This chain's CDR3 is CASSPKLIRVYGYTF. CDR3 coding DNA: TGTGCCAGCAGTCCGAAATTAATTCGGGTCTATGGCTACACCTTC.

This chain joins TRBV3-1 and TRBJ2-7; no definite D call. V was trimmed by 0 bases and J by 5 bases, leaving 17 bases between them. The length of the CDR3 is 16 residues. Germline-derived CDR1 and CDR2 are LGHDT and YNNKEL (reference sequence). Here the CDR3 DNA reads TGTGCCAGCAGCCAAGATCTGGTACGTGGTGGCCACGAGCAGTACTTC. Translation: CASSQDLVRGGHEQYF.

This clonotype was found many times. The rearrangement joins TRBV12-3 or TRBV12-4 to TRBJ2-7; D not resolved. Deletions cut 3 bases from V and 5 bases from J, with 11 bases between. This CDR3 contains 13 residues. As DNA, the CDR3 is TGTGCCAGCAGTTTTAACAGTGTGGACGAGCAGTACTTC. This gives the protein CASSFNSVDEQYF.

This clonotype has ten or more counts. CDR3 amino acids: CASSYPGQRVYEQYF. As DNA, the CDR3 is TGTGCCAGCAGTTACCCGGGACAGAGAGTCTACGAGCAGTACTTC. The chain couples TRBV6-2 or TRBV6-3 to TRBJ2-7, with 7 bases matching TRBD1. CDR3 size: 15 residues. Germline trimming cut 2 bases from V and 3 bases from J; bases unmatched to any gene: 7. Germline V lookup: CDR1 MNHEY, CDR2 SVGEGT.

Remarks on this clonotype: Possible read error: a much larger clone is one base away. The chain has TRBV15 and TRBJ2-3; possibly TRBD2 for D (6 bases). The V end lost 11 bases, the J end lost 6 bases, and 18 bases lay between the germline ends. This CDR3 region has 13 residues. Per germline, CDR1 LNHNV and CDR2 YYDKDF (reference sequence). The CDR3 bases are TGTGCCTCCAAGTCCCGGGAGCCCGATACGCAGTATTTT. Translating gives CASKSREPDTQYF.

This clonotype occurred many times. The chain links TRBV29-1 to TRBJ2-2; 8 bases match TRBD1. Germline assignment: CDR1 SQVTM and CDR2 ANQGSEA. V was pared by 0 bases and J by 6 bases, with 6 bases of the junction left unmatched. There are 15 residues in the CDR3. The CDR3 DNA is TGCAGCGTTGAAGAGGACAGGGTTGGGCCCGGGGAGCTGTTTTTT. Its translation is CSVEEDRVGPGELFF.

This clonotype turned up a few times. This sequence may be a read error, since a much larger clone differs from it by one base. The chain carries TRBV2 and TRBJ2-1, with 10 bases aligning to TRBD2. This CDR3 has 15 residues. Trimming took 1 base from V and 6 from J; bases not matched to a gene: 3. The germline V gene encodes CDR1 SNHLY and CDR2 FYNNEI. The CDR3 bases are TGTGCCAGCAGTGAAGGGTCTAGCGGGAGCAATGAGCAGTTCTTC. It encodes CASSEGSSGSNEQFF.

This clonotype was recorded many times. The V and J genes are TRBV24-1 and TRBJ2-5, with D hard to call. CDR1 is KGHDR, CDR2 SFDVKD, per germline. Trimming shortened V by 2 bases and J by 2 bases, and 5 bases separated the two germline ends. The CDR3 length is 13 residues. The CDR3 DNA sequence: TGTGCCACCAGTGATTCCGGGCAAGAGACCCAGTACTTC. It translates to CATSDSGQETQYF.

This sequence joins TRBV20-1 and TRBJ2-1, with D perhaps matching TRBD2 (6 bases). CDR3 length: 14 amino acids. Germline V gene lookup returns CDR1 DFQATT and CDR2 SNEGSKA (reference sequence). The DNA for the CDR3 is TGCGGACTTCGGGAGACGAGACTCCTCAATGAGCAGTTCTTC. Its protein product is CGLRETRLLNEQFF.

This clonotype turned up a few times. The genes are TRBV14 and TRBJ2-1; D remains unclear. CDR1 is SGHDN, CDR2 FVKESK, per germline. The CDR3 contains 13 residues. Trimming pared 0 bases from V and 11 bases from J, leaving 11 bases between. CDR3 DNA sequence: TGTGCCAGCAGCCAAGAATTGTCAGGACAGCAGTTCTTC. As protein: CASSQELSGQQFF.

This clonotype was seen many times. V usage is TRBV4-1 and J usage is TRBJ2-5; the D is unclear. In germline, CDR1 is MGHRA, CDR2 YSYEKL. The CDR3 is made up of 13 amino acids. Trimming removed 1 base from V and 1 base from J, with 4 bases in between. The CDR3 reads CASSQGAQETQYF. The DNA of the CDR3 is TGCGCCAGCAGCCAAGGGGCCCAAGAGACCCAGTACTTC.